A single sample is the source of the 27 T cell receptor beta chains below, sequenced in a study of T-cell memory formation after mild COVID-19. TCRdb re-analysed the 5' RACE reads in MiXCR, keeping a single row per CDR3 protein. The sample contains around 420,000 distinct CDR3 sequences, approximately 24% of which appear only once. The source material was PBMCs or a T cell subset sorted from them (not recorded which). The receptors were gathered from an adult woman who had mild COVID-19 (a few samples of this study predate the infection). Cell type and time point are not known.

This chain joins TRBV9 and TRBJ2-1; a weak D match, TRBD1 (5 bases). Per germline, CDR1 SGDLS and CDR2 YYNGEE. V gave up 4 bases and J gave up 5 bases, with 16 bases separating them. This CDR3 has 15 amino acids. DNA for the CDR3: TGTGCCAGCAGCCGACAGTCCCAACCGAACAATGAGCAGTTCTTC. Protein product: CASSRQSQPNNEQFF. Complete variable domain (other parts from reference TRBV9 and TRBJ2-1): DSGVTQTPKHLITATGQRVTLRCSPRSGDLSVYWYQQSLDQGLQFLIQYYNGEERAKGNILERFSAQQFPDLHSELNLSSLELGDSALYFCASSRQSQPNNEQFFGPGTRLTVL.

The CDR3 DNA is TGTGCCACCAGTGAACCCGACAGGGGAGGGCGGTCCAATGAGCAGTTCTTC. Amino acids: CATSEPDRGGRSNEQFF. This sequence joins TRBV24-1 and TRBJ2-1, with D perhaps TRBD1 (8 bases). This CDR3 has 17 residues. Trimming took off 4 bases at V and 6 bases at J, with 21 bases between the two ends. CDR1 KGHDR and CDR2 SFDVKD come from the germline V gene.

This clonotype showed up just a few times. This chain joins TRBV6-2 or TRBV6-3 and TRBJ2-2; tentatively, D is TRBD2 (6 bases). The length of the CDR3 is 13 residues. V lost 7 bases and J lost 7, with 13 bases in between. Germline values: CDR1 MNHEY, CDR2 SVGEGT. In DNA form, the CDR3 reads TGTGCCAGCAACCGGGACTCCGTCGGGGAGCTGTTTTTT. Protein: CASNRDSVGELFF.

J is TRBJ2-2 and V is TRBV7-2, with 9 bases lining up with TRBD2. Germline CDR1 and CDR2: SGHTA and FQGNSA. V shed 5 bases and J 1 base; nucleotides not matched to a gene: 20. The CDR3 covers 21 residues. The CDR3 DNA is TGTGCCAGCAGCCGCGCGGGGGGGCGGAGCGGGTCGTCGAAGAACACCGGGGAGCTGTTTTTT. Amino acid sequence: CASSRAGGRSGSSKNTGELFF.

The chain links TRBV11-2 to TRBJ2-3, with D unclear. CDR3 length: 12 residues. Trimming removed 2 bases from V and 8 bases from J, with 8 bases in between. Germline V lookup: CDR1 SGHAT, CDR2 FQNNGV. Written as DNA, the CDR3 is TGTGCCAGCAGCTTATTCGAGAGTACGCAGTATTTT. Translating gives CASSLFESTQYF.

The rearrangement joins TRBV7-8 to TRBJ1-1; D is possibly TRBD1 (5 bases). Trimming cost V 3 bases and J 0 bases, with 26 bases left between them. The CDR3 runs 20 residues. CDR1 is SGHVS, CDR2 FQNEAQ, per germline. For the CDR3, the DNA is TGTGCCAGCAGCTTGGGCCCTGTGGACCTGAACTTGGGGCTGAACACTGAAGCTTTCTTT. Protein: CASSLGPVDLNLGLNTEAFF.

The chain links TRBV10-3 to TRBJ2-7, with 7 bases aligning to TRBD2. Germline-derived CDR1 and CDR2 are ENHRY and SYGVKD. Losses at the gene ends were 2 bases for V and 3 bases for J; bases not matched to a gene: 10. This CDR3 contains 16 residues. The CDR3 DNA reads TGTGCCATCAGTGAGGGGCGGAGACTAGCCGGCTACGAGCAGTACTTC. Translated: CAISEGRRLAGYEQYF.

This clonotype was picked up many times. The rearrangement links TRBV11-2 to TRBJ2-3; the D is unclear. CDR1 is SGHAT, CDR2 FQNNGV, per germline. The V end lost 5 bases, the J end lost 1 base, and 7 bases lay between the germline ends. The CDR3 loop spans 13 amino acids. DNA of the CDR3: TGTGCCAGCAGCCTAGGAGGCACAGATACGCAGTATTTT. Translating gives CASSLGGTDTQYF.

The V and J genes are TRBV29-1 and TRBJ2-5; D remains unclear. V lost 3 bases and J 2 bases, leaving 7 bases between the germline ends. Germline lookup yields CDR1 SQVTM and CDR2 ANQGSEA. The CDR3 runs 12 residues. CDR3 sequence: CSVDRYQETQYF. Here the CDR3 DNA reads TGCAGCGTTGACAGGTATCAAGAGACCCAGTACTTC.

J is TRBJ1-2 and V is TRBV7-2, with a possible D match to TRBD1 (5 bases). Germline V gene lookup returns CDR1 SGHTA and CDR2 FQGNSA. The CDR3 is 14 amino acids. V lost 3 bases and J lost 6, with 14 bases in between. The CDR3 nucleotides read TGTGCCAGCAGCTTTGGGTGGCAGGGAGATGGCTACACCTTC. Protein: CASSFGWQGDGYTF.

The chain carries TRBV5-1 and TRBJ2-1; 7 bases are shared with TRBD2. Germline CDR1 SGHRS, CDR2 YFSETQ. V gave up 0 bases and J gave up 0 bases; unmatched junction bases: 3. The CDR3 extends over 16 amino acids. CDR3 in DNA: TGCGCCAGCAGCTTGGCTAGCGGTCGCTCCTACAATGAGCAGTTCTTC. Translating it yields CASSLASGRSYNEQFF.

This chain connects TRBV7-9 to TRBJ1-1, with D unclear. The germline V and J ends were trimmed by 5 bases and 8 bases, with 9 bases remaining between them. The CDR3 covers 11 residues. Germline V gene sequence: CDR1 SEHNR, CDR2 FQNEAQ (reference sequence). The CDR3 coding sequence is TGTGCCAGCAGCCTTCACCGGGAAGCTTTCTTT. This translates into CASSLHREAFF.

This clonotype was picked up one time. The chain joins TRBV6-6 to TRBJ2-2; TRBD2 matches 7 bases. V dropped 6 bases and J dropped 7; count of bases not matched to a gene: 5. The CDR3 runs 13 residues. The germline V gene has CDR1 MNHNY and CDR2 SVGAGI (reference sequence). CDR3 sequence (DNA): TGTGCCAGCAGGACTAGCCCATTCGGGGAGCTGTTTTTT. Amino acids: CASRTSPFGELFF.

This clonotype was observed a handful of times. V is TRBV12-3 or TRBV12-4 and J is TRBJ1-1; D is unresolved. Trimming cost V 7 bases and J 1 base, with 10 bases left between them. The CDR3 has 13 residues. The CDR3, as DNA: TGTGCCAGCATTAGGGCTCCGAACACTGAAGCTTTCTTT. It is translated as CASIRAPNTEAFF.

The gene calls are TRBV29-1 and TRBJ1-1, with 9 bases fitting TRBD1. Looked up from germline, CDR1 is SQVTM and CDR2 is ANQGSEA. There are 16 residues in the CDR3. With 4 bases clipped from V and 2 bases from J, the junction kept 11 bases outside the gene matches. CDR3 nucleotide sequence: TGCAGCGTTGTCCCCGGACAGGGGCGAGGAAACACTGAAGCTTTCTTT. This codes for CSVVPGQGRGNTEAFF.

This clonotype has a handful of counts. This rearrangement joins TRBV4-3 to TRBJ2-5; possibly TRBD1 or TRBD2 for D (5 bases each). V lost 4 bases to trimming and J lost 1 base, with 16 bases between them. This CDR3 has 16 amino acids. Germline CDR1 reads LGHNA; CDR2 reads YSLEER. DNA for the CDR3: TGCGCCAGCAGCCCTGGGGGAGCCGGAATCCAAGAGACCCAGTACTTC. Amino acid sequence: CASSPGGAGIQETQYF.

This chain uses TRBV4-2 with TRBJ1-6; 7 positions match TRBD1. V shed 4 bases, J shed 14 bases, and the junction held 8 bases outside the gene matches. This CDR3 is built from 13 residues. Germline V gives CDR1 LGHNA, CDR2 YNFKEQ. CDR3 nucleotides: TGTGCCAGCAGCCGGGCGGACAGGCAAGCCCTCCACTTT. Encoded protein: CASSRADRQALHF.

DNA for the CDR3: TGTGCCAGCAGCTCGAATTTAGCGGGAGGGCCCAACTACAATGAGCAGTTCTTC. Its protein is CASSSNLAGGPNYNEQFF. The chain joins TRBV7-6 to TRBJ2-1, with 11 positions matching TRBD2. The CDR3 covers 18 residues. Germline V CDR1 and CDR2: SGHVS, FNYEAQ. Trimming removed 4 bases from V and 3 bases from J; junction bases left unmatched: 11.

The genes are TRBV3-1 and TRBJ1-1; 8 bases are shared with TRBD1. The V gene end was trimmed by 4 bases and the J gene end by 9 bases; junction bases not matched to a gene: 13. Germline V gene lookup returns CDR1 LGHDT and CDR2 YNNKEL (reference sequence). The CDR3 has 15 residues. The CDR3 sequence: CASSLGFGQGRQAFF. DNA of the CDR3: TGTGCCAGCAGCCTCGGCTTCGGACAGGGTCGTCAAGCTTTCTTT.

The J gene is TRBJ1-1, the V gene TRBV7-9; D gene uncertain. Germline loops: CDR1 SEHNR, CDR2 FQNEAQ (reference sequence). The germline V and J ends were trimmed by 5 bases and 6 bases, with 13 bases remaining between them. The CDR3 has 13 amino acids. The CDR3: CASSGRLQAEAFF. In nucleotides, the CDR3 is TGTGCCAGCAGCGGGAGACTTCAGGCTGAAGCTTTCTTT.

This clonotype was counted between two and nine times. The chain combines TRBV27 with TRBJ1-5, with D unresolved. Germline V CDR1 and CDR2: MNHEY, SMNVEV (reference sequence). The length of the CDR3 is 14 residues. Trimming cost V 5 bases and J 1 base, with 9 bases left between them. In DNA form, the CDR3 reads TGTGCCAGCAGTACCTCTCAGAGCAATCAGCCCCAGCATTTT. Translated, it gives CASSTSQSNQPQHF.

This clonotype is a singleton in its sample. This chain joins TRBV2 and TRBJ2-1, with a possible D match to TRBD2 (6 bases). Trimming cost V 8 bases and J 0 bases, with 8 bases left between them. This CDR3 is built from 13 residues. CDR1 SNHLY and CDR2 FYNNEI come from the germline V gene. The CDR3 DNA is TGTGCCAGCCGGGACTTCTCCTACAATGAGCAGTTCTTC. Amino acid sequence: CASRDFSYNEQFF.

V and J are TRBV15 and TRBJ2-5; possible D gene TRBD1, 6 bases. The CDR3 has 16 residues. Germline assignment: CDR1 LNHNV and CDR2 YYDKDF (reference sequence). Trimming pared 5 bases from V and 2 bases from J, leaving 18 bases between. CDR3 in amino acids: CATSRLSADRQETQYF. CDR3 in DNA: TGTGCCACCAGCCGACTCTCGGCGGACAGACAAGAGACCCAGTACTTC.

The J gene is TRBJ1-2, the V gene TRBV3-1; D remains ambiguous. This CDR3 has 15 amino acids. Germline V gives CDR1 LGHDT, CDR2 YNNKEL (reference sequence). Deletions cut 0 bases from V and 2 bases from J, with 10 bases between. CDR3 amino acids: CASSQDIGRNYGYTF. In nucleotides, the CDR3 is TGTGCCAGCAGCCAAGATATTGGCAGAAACTATGGCTACACCTTC. Supplemented by reference TRBV3-1 and TRBJ1-2, the full variable domain reads DTAVSQTPKYLVTQMGNDKSIKCEQNLGHDTMYWYKQDSKKFLKIMFSYNNKELIINETVPNRFSPKSPDKAHLNLHINSLELGDSAVYFCASSQDIGRNYGYTFGSGTRLTVV.

This clonotype was found a few times. This chain links TRBV9 with TRBJ2-2; D remains unclear. In germline, CDR1 is SGDLS, CDR2 YYNGEE. The CDR3 is 12 residues long. V lost 2 bases, J lost 6 bases, and 5 bases lay in between. The CDR3, as DNA: TGTGCCAGCAGCGTTGATGCCGGGGAGCTGTTTTTT. As protein: CASSVDAGELFF.

The sample holds a few counts of this clonotype. The chain links TRBV20-1 to TRBJ2-1; D is possibly TRBD2 (6 bases). The germline V gene has CDR1 DFQATT and CDR2 SNEGSKA (reference sequence). Trimming left V 1 base short and J 3 bases short, with 10 bases between. The CDR3 is 14 amino acids. CDR3 bases: TGCAGTGCTAGAGGTAGCGGCAACTACAATGAGCAGTTCTTC. This encodes CSARGSGNYNEQFF.

This chain connects TRBV14 to TRBJ2-5; D perhaps matches TRBD1 (6 bases). Between the trimmed V and J ends, which lost 5 bases and 5 bases, there was a span of 12 bases. The CDR3 covers 13 residues. CDR1 is SGHDN, CDR2 FVKESK, per germline. The CDR3 nucleotides read TGTGCCAGCAGCGACGGACAGCTGGAGACCCAGTACTTC. Its translation: CASSDGQLETQYF.